This T cell receptor beta chain was found in a study of CD8 T cells in Susac syndrome (dated by TCRdb to the late 2010s). A note on the overall study: Whether CD8+ T cell activation and differentiation in Susac syndrome was antigen driven was tested using repertoire sequencing. Points the paper makes about the study in general: The number of individuals in the TCR sequencing and HLA analysis was acknowledged as relatively small.

CDR1 and CDR2 were assigned from the germline V gene as MNHEY and SVGAGI. Cut back by 2 bases and 5 bases, the V and J ends lie 14 bases apart. Spanning cysteine to phenylalanine, the CDR3 consists of 15 amino acids. Only the CDR3 portion is preserved as DNA: 45 bases, with reading frame beginning at the first base. With respect to this clonotype: This receptor's antigen is unknown. No base quality information exists; no much larger clone differs at one position.

Peripheral blood CD8+ and CD4+ T cells from healthy donors, Susac syndrome patients and multiple sclerosis patients were profiled by high-throughput TCR beta sequencing. Treatment-naive patients with stable or active relapsing-remitting disease fulfilling revised McDonald criteria were used as multiple sclerosis controls. CD8+ TEMRA cells were enriched by FACS, while bulk CD8+ and CD4+ T cells were purified by magnetic negative isolation. Blood was collected in EDTA tubes and processed within 24 hours, with PBMCs isolated through density gradient centrifugation. PBMCs intended for TCR sequencing were cryopreserved in liquid nitrogen and thawed later in a water bath at 37 degrees C. The sorted or isolated CD4+, CD8+ and CD8+ TEMRA cells had a purity of 90% or higher. RNA was extracted using the RNeasy kit, and roughly 0.5 to 1 microgram was reverse transcribed with random hexamers. TCR beta CDR3 regions were amplified with the immunoSEQ multiplex PCR assay covering 54 Vbeta and 13 Jbeta segments. PCR amplification bias was corrected by using a synthetic template baseline for primer optimization and computational correction. The study's processing was this. Only productive sequences were kept, with reads annotated to V, D and J genes according to IMGT and analyzed in immunoSEQ Analyzer. Clonality was calculated as one minus the Shannon entropy normalized by log2 of the number of productive unique sequences. For each patient and control, public and private clones were evaluated within the 100 most prevalent clones. Clones were defined as Susac-specific when absent from the healthy and MS cohorts, from about 1,100 published viral clones and from other ImmuneACCESS disease sequences. TCRdb reran the public reads through fastp at Q25 and MiXCR, keeping productive beta chains. Entries that share a CDR3 protein sequence are merged under the most common genes and DNA. TCRdb's processing, not the study's, gives the V and J calls here. This sample has 250,000 to 350,000 distinct CDR3 sequences in its table, and around 92% of those were observed once. Jointly, the top ten make up more than 0.06% of the sample.

In this chain, TRBV6-5 is recombined with TRBJ2-3, and the D gene may be TRBD1, 6 bases matching. The specimen sequenced was CD4+ T cells from PBMCs. This receptor was identified in a human donor with multiple sclerosis. The DNA sequence is given as TGTGCCAGCAGTTACAGGGGCAGGGGCGGAGATACGCAGTATTTT. Its translation is CASSYRGRGGDTQYF.